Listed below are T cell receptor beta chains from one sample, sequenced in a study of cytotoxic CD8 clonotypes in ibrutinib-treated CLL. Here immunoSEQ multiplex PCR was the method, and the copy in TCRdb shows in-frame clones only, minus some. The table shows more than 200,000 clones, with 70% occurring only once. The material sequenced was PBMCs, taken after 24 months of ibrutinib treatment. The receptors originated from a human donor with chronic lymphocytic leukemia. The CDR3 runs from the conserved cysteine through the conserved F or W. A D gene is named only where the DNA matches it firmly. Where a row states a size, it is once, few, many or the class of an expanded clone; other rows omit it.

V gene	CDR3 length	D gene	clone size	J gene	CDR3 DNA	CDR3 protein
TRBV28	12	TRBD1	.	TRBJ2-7	TGTGCCACTCAGGGGGCGGGATACGAGCAGTACTTC	CATQGAGYEQYF
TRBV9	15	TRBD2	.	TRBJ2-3	TGTGCCAGCAGCGTAGCGGGAGGGAACACAGATACGCAGTATTTT	CASSVAGGNTDTQYF
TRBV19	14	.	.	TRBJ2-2	TGTGCCAGTAGTATGCACGCTAACACCGGGGAGCTGTTTTTT	CASSMHANTGELFF
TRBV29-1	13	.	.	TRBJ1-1	TGCAGCGTTGAAGGGAGATTGGGCTTGAGGGCTTTCTTT	CSVEGRLGLRAFF
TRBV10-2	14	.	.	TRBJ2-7	TGCGCCAGCAGTGAGAACAGAAACTCCTACGAGCAGTACTTC	CASSENRNSYEQYF
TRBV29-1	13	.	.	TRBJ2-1	TGCAGCGTTGAGGAGCTAGCTCACAATGAGCAGTTCTTC	CSVEELAHNEQFF
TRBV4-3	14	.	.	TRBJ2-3	TGCGCCAGCAGCCAAGAATGGGTGGGCGATACGCAGTATTTT	CASSQEWVGDTQYF
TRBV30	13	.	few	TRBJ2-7	TGTGCCTGGAGTGACGGGGCTGCCTACGAGCAGTACTTC	CAWSDGAAYEQYF
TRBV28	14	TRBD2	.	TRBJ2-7	TGTGCCAGCAGTTCTAGCGGGAGGACCTACGAGCAGTACTTC	CASSSSGRTYEQYF
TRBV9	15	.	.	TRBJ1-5	TGTGCCAGCAGCGCGGAGGACAGAGGGGGACAGCCCCAGCATTTT	CASSAEDRGGQPQHF
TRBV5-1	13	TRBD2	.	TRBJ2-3	TGCGCCAGCAGCTTGGGGAGCGGGAATACGCAGTATTTT	CASSLGSGNTQYF
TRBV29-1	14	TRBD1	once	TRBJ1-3	TGCAGCGTCGAACAGGGGGCAGAAGGAAACACCATATATTTT	CSVEQGAEGNTIYF
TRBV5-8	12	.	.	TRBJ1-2	TGTGCCAGCAGCTTGGTCCCTTATGGCTACACCTTC	CASSLVPYGYTF
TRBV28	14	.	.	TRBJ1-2	TGTGCCAGCACCGAGGGGCGGACTAACTATGGCTACACCTTC	CASTEGRTNYGYTF
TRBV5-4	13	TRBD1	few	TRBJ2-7	TGTGCCAGCAGCTCGGGACAGGGTAACGAGCAGTACTTC	CASSSGQGNEQYF
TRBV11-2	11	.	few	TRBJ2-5	TGTGCCAGCAGCTTAGGAGAGACCCAGTACTTC	CASSLGETQYF
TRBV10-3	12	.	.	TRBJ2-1	TGTGCCATCAGGAACAGCTACAATGAGCAGTTCTTC	CAIRNSYNEQFF
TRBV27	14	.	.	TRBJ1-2	TGTGCCAGCAGTACAGGGTACCCAGGAGATGGCTACACCTTC	CASSTGYPGDGYTF
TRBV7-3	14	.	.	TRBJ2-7	TGTGCCAGCAGCTTATATCCGGAGTCGGGCGAGCAGTACTTC	CASSLYPESGEQYF
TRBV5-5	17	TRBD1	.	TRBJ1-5	TGTGCCAGCAGCCGAGAAAGCGGGACAGATAGCAATCAGCCCCAGCATTTT	CASSRESGTDSNQPQHF
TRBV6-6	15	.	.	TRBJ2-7	TGTGCCAGCAGTTACTCGGGGGGACTCGGCTACGAGCAGTACTTC	CASSYSGGLGYEQYF
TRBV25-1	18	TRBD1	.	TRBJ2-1	TGTGCCAGCAGTGAATATATTCATGGGGCAGGGGGCTACAATGAGCAGTTCTTC	CASSEYIHGAGGYNEQFF
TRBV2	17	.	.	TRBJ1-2	TGTGCCAGCAGTGAAGCGCCCCCTTACGGGACGGGCTATGGCTACACCTTC	CASSEAPPYGTGYGYTF
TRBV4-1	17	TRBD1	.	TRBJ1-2	TGCGCCAGCAGCCAGGGAGGGGGACAGCTGCTACTCTATGGCTACACCTTC	CASSQGGGQLLLYGYTF
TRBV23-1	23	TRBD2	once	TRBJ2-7	TGCGCCAGCAGTCAATCCAGAAGACCAACCGGGACTAGCGGACCCCCGGGGCCCTACGAGCAGTACTTC	CASSQSRRPTGTSGPPGPYEQYF
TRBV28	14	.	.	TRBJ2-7	TGTGCCAGCACACTAGCAGACCCTGTTTACGAGCAGTACTTC	CASTLADPVYEQYF
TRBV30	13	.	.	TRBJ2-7	TGTGCCTGGAGGGGAGATCGGGGAGGCGAGCAGTACTTC	CAWRGDRGGEQYF